The 2 T cell receptor beta chains reported below all come from one sample, sequenced in a study of OX40 agonist ivuxolimab in advanced cancers. Sequenced by immunoSEQ multiplex PCR; TCRdb stores in-frame clones only, minus some. The data show more than 90,000 clones, under 90% seen once. The sample in question was CD4+ or CD8+ T cells sorted from blood, obtained in a trial of the OX40 agonist ivuxolimab. The receptors were gathered from an adult with an advanced solid tumor such as melanoma, head and neck, liver or kidney cancer.

This chain links TRBV6-5 with TRBJ2-1, with a weak D call TRBD2 (6 bases). There are 12 residues in the CDR3. The V and J ends lost 10 bases and 4 bases respectively, with 11 bases between them. CDR1 is MNHEY, CDR2 SVGAGI, per germline. The CDR3 sequence is CATRLGYNEQFF. The DNA of the CDR3 is TGTGCCACGAGACTAGGGTACAATGAGCAGTTCTTC.

This chain joins TRBV14 and TRBJ2-7; D gene unclear. The germline V gene encodes CDR1 SGHDN and CDR2 FVKESK. This CDR3 spans 13 amino acids. V was cut by 4 bases and J by 4 bases, with 11 bases left in between. As DNA, the CDR3 is TGTGCCAGCAGCCCAAGGTCGGGTTACGAGCAGTACTTC. Residues: CASSPRSGYEQYF.